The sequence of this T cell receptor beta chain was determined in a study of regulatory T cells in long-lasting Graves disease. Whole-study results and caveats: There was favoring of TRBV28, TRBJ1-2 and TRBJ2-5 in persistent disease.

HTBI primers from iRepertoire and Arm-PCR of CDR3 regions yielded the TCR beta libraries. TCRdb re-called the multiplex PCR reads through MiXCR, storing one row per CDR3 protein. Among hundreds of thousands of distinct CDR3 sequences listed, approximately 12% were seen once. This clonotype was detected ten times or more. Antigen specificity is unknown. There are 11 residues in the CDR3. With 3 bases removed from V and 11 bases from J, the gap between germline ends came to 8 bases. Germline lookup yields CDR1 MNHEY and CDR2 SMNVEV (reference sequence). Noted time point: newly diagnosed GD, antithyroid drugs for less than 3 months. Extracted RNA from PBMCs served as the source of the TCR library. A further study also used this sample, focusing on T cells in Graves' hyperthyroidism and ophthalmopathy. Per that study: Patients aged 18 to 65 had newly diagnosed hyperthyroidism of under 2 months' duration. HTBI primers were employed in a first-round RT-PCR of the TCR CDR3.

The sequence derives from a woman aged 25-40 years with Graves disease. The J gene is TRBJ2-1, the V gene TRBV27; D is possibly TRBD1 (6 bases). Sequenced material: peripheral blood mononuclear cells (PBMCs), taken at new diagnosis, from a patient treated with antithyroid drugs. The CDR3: CASSFGQQQFF. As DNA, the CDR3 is TGTGCCAGCAGTTTTGGACAGCAGCAGTTCTTC.